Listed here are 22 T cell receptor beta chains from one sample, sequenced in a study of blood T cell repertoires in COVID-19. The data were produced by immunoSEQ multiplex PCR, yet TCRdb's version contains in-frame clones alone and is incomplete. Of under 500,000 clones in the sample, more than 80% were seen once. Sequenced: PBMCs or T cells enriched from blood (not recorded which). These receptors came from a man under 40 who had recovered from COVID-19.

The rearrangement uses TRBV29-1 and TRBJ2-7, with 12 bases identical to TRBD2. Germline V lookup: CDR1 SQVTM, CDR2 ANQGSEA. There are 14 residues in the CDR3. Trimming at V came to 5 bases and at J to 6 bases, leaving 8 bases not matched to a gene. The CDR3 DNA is TGCAGCGTTTCTCTACTAGCGGGAGGACTCGAGCAGTACTTC. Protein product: CSVSLLAGGLEQYF.

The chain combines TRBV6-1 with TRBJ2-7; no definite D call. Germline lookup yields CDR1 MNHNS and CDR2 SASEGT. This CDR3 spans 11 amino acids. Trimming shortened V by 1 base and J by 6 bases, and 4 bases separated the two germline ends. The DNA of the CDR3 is TGTGCCAGCAGTGAAGTAGTCGAGCAGTACTTC. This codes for CASSEVVEQYF.

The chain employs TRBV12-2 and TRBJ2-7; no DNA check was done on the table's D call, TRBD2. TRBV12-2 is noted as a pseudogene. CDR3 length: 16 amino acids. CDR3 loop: CASRLAWTSGRVEQYF. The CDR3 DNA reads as TGTGCAAGTCGCTTAGCTTGGACTAGCGGGAGAGTCGAGCAGTACTTC.

This chain's CDR3 is CASRLILAGHYNEQFF. As DNA, the CDR3 is TGTGCAAGTCGCTTAATACTAGCGGGACACTACAATGAGCAGTTCTTC. The chain has TRBV12-2 and TRBJ2-1; the table's D gene call, TRBD2, was not cross checked with the DNA. TRBV12-2 is annotated as a pseudogene. The length of the CDR3 is 16 residues.

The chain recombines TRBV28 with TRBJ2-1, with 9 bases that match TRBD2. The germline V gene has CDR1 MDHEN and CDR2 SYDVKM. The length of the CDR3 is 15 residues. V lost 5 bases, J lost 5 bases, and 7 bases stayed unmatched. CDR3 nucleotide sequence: TGTGCCAGCAGTCCGGCTAGCGGGGCCGACAATGAGCAGTTCTTC. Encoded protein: CASSPASGADNEQFF.

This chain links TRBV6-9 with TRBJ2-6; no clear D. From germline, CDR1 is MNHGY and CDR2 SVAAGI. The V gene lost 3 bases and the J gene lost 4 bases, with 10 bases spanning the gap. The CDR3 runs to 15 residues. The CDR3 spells CASSYQKLGANVLTF. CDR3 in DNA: TGTGCCAGCAGTTACCAAAAGCTCGGGGCCAACGTCCTGACTTTC.

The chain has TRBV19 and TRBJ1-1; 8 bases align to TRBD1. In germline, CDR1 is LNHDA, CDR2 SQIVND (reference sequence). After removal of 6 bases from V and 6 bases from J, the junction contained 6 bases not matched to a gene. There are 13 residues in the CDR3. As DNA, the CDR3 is TGTGCCAGTAGAACTCGGGACAGGCCTGAAGCTTTCTTT. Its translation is CASRTRDRPEAFF.

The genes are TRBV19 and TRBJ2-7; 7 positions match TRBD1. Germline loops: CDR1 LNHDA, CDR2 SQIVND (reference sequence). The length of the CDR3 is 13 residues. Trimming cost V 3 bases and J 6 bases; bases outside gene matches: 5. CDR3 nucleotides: TGTGCCAGTAGTATGAGGGGGCAGGGCGAGCAGTACTTC. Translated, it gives CASSMRGQGEQYF.

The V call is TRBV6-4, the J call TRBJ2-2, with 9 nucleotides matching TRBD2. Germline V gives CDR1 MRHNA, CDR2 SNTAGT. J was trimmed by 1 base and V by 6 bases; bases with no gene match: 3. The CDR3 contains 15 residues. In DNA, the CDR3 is TGTGCCAGCAGGGATAGCGGGAGGAACACCGGGGAGCTGTTTTTT. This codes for CASRDSGRNTGELFF.

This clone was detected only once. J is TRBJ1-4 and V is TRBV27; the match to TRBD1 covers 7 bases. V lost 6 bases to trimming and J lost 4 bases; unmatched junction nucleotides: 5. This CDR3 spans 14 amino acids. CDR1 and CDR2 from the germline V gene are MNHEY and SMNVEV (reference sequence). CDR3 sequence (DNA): TGTGCCAGCAGCTCGACAGGGTTTAATGAAAAACTGTTTTTT. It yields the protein CASSSTGFNEKLFF.

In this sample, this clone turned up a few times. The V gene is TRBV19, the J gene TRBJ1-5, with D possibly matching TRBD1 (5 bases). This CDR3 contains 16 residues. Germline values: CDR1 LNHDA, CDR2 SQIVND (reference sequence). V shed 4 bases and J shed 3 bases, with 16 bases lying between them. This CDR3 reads CASSSSPDRNNQPQHF. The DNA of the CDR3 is TGTGCCAGTAGTAGTTCCCCCGACAGAAACAATCAGCCCCAGCATTTT.

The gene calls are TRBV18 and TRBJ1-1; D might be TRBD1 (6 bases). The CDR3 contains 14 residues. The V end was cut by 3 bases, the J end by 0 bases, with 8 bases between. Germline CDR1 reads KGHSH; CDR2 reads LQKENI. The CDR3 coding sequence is TGTGCCAGCTCACCGGGACACTTGAACACTGAAGCTTTCTTT. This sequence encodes CASSPGHLNTEAFF.

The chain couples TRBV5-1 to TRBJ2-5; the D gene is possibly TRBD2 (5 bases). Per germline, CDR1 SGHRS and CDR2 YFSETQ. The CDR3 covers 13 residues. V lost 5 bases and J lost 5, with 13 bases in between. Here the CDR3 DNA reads TGCGCCAGCAGGGGCACGGGCGGGGAGACCCAGTACTTC. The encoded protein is CASRGTGGETQYF.

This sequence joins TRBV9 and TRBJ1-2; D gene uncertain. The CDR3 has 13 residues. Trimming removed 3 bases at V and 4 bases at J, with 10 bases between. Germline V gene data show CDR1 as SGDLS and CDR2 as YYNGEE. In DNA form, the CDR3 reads TGTGCCAGCAGCGGGGCCATTGGCTATGGCTACACCTTC. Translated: CASSGAIGYGYTF.

The CDR3 loop is CASSEYTYEQYF. CDR3 nucleotides: TGTGCCAGCAGTGAATACACCTACGAGCAGTACTTC. The V and J genes are TRBV25-1 and TRBJ2-7, with D hard to call. The V and J ends lost 0 bases and 2 bases respectively, with 2 bases between them. This CDR3 region has 12 residues. Germline V gene lookup returns CDR1 MGHDK and CDR2 SYGVNS.

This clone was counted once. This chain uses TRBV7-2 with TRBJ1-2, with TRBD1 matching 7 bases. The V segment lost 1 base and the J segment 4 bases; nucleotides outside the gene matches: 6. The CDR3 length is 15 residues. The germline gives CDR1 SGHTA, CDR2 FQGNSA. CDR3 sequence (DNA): TGTGCCAGCAGCTTAGACCCAGGGGGTAGCTATGGCTACACCTTC. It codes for CASSLDPGGSYGYTF.

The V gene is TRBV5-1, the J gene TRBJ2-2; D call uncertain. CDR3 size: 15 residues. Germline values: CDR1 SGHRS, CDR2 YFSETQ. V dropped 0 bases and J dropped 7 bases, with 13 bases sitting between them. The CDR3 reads CASSLAIGSGGELFF. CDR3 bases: TGCGCCAGCAGCTTGGCCATCGGTTCCGGCGGGGAGCTGTTTTTT.

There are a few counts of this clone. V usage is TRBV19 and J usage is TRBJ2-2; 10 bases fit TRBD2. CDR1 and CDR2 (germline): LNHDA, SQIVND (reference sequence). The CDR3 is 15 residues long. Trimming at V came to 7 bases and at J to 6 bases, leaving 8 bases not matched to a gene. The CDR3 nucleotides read TGTGCCAGTACCCGAAGCGGGAGGGCGCCCGGGGAGCTGTTTTTT. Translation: CASTRSGRAPGELFF.

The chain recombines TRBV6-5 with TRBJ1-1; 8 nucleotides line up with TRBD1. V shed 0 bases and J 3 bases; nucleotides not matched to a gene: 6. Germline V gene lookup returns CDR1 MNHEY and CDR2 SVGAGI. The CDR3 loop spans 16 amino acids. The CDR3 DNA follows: TGTGCCAGCAGTTACTCCAGGGGGCTCGGGGACACTGAAGCTTTCTTT. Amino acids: CASSYSRGLGDTEAFF.

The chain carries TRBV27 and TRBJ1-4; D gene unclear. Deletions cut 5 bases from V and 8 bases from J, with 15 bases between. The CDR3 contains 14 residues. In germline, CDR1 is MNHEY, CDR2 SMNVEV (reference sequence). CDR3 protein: CASSRGLINEKLFF. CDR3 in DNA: TGTGCCAGCAGTCGCGGGTTAATCAACGAAAAACTGTTTTTT.

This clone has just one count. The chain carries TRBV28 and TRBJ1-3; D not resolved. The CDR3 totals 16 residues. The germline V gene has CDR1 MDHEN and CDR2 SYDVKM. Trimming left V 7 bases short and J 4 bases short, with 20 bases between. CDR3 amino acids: CASTDGMEAEGNTIYF. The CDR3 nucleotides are TGTGCCAGCACCGACGGGATGGAAGCAGAGGGAAACACCATATATTTT.

For the CDR3, the DNA is TGTGCCACCGGGCGGGGGAGAGCCGGGGAGCTGTTTTTT. This encodes CATGRGRAGELFF. The J gene is TRBJ2-2, the V gene TRBV18; 7 bases fit TRBD2. This CDR3 comprises 13 residues. J was trimmed by 6 bases and V by 10 bases; bases with no gene match: 8. CDR1 is KGHSH and CDR2 is LQKENI in the germline V gene.